Shown below are 5 T cell receptor beta chains from a single sample sequenced in a study of PD-L1 blockade in urothelial cancer. Sequencing used immunoSEQ multiplex PCR; TCRdb keeps in-frame clones, though not all of them. The sample has 70,000 to 85,000 clones; roughly 88% are singletons. The time point was: pretreatment peripheral blood. Sample: PBMCs, taken around atezolizumab (anti-PD-L1) treatment. Receptor source: a man between 65 and 85 years old with urothelial cancer.

This chain uses TRBV5-1 with TRBJ2-2, with D maybe TRBD2 (6 bases). Germline CDR1 is SGHRS and CDR2 is YFSETQ. Trimming cost V 9 bases and J 1 base, with 22 bases left between them. CDR3 length equals 17 residues. CDR3 protein: CATSPRRGSLNTGELFF. The CDR3 nucleotides read TGCGCCACGAGCCCTAGGAGGGGTAGCCTGAACACCGGGGAGCTGTTTTTT.

J is TRBJ1-1 and V is TRBV6-5; no definite D call. The CDR3 sequence is 13 residues long. Germline assignment: CDR1 MNHEY and CDR2 SVGAGI. V lost 0 bases to trimming and J lost 6 bases, with 8 bases between them. CDR3 DNA: TGTGCCAGCAGTTACTCGAGGTTTGCTGAAGCTTTCTTT. This codes for CASSYSRFAEAFF.

The genes are TRBV19 and TRBJ2-7; 7 positions agree with TRBD1. Germline V gene data show CDR1 as LNHDA and CDR2 as SQIVND (reference sequence). There are 13 residues in the CDR3. V gave up 5 bases and J gave up 5 bases; unmatched junction bases: 6. CDR3 nucleotides: TGTGCCAGTAGTCTCTCAACAGGGGACGAGCAGTACTTC. It translates to CASSLSTGDEQYF.

The V gene is TRBV28, the J gene TRBJ1-1; tentative D call: TRBD1 (5 bases). The CDR3 spans 16 residues. Germline V CDR1 and CDR2: MDHEN, SYDVKM. The V end lost 7 bases, the J end lost 1 base, and 19 bases lay between the germline ends. The CDR3 DNA is TGTGCCAGCACCTCTGTGGGGCGGGGTACGAACACTGAAGCTTTCTTT. This translates into CASTSVGRGTNTEAFF.

This sequence joins TRBV7-2 and TRBJ2-1; 7 bases line up with TRBD2. The CDR3 has 14 residues. With 4 bases clipped from V and 7 bases from J, the junction kept 7 bases outside the gene matches. Looked up from germline, CDR1 is SGHTA and CDR2 is FQGNSA. In DNA, the CDR3 is TGTGCCAGCAGCTCGCCTAGCGGAGGGAATGAGCAGTTCTTC. Translated: CASSSPSGGNEQFF.